Presented here are 32 T cell receptor beta chains from one specimen sequenced in a study of T cell repertoires in cytomegalovirus infection. TCRdb independently ran MiXCR on the reads; one entry per CDR3 protein. The sample yields 300,000 to 400,000 distinct CDR3 sequences, more than 9% seen once. The sample was PBMCs. The receptors come from a human donor in good health (CMV status not recorded). Some clones in this sample may be carry-over from other donors' samples.

In this sample, this clonotype turned up a few times. The V call is TRBV11-2, the J call TRBJ2-7; D unclear. V lost 5 bases and J 7 bases, leaving 9 bases between the germline ends. The CDR3 is 11 residues long. CDR1 SGHAT and CDR2 FQNNGV come from the germline V gene. CDR3 in amino acids: CASSPLQEQYF. Written as DNA, the CDR3 is TGTGCCAGCAGCCCCCTACAGGAGCAGTACTTC.

This clonotype was seen at least ten times. The chain combines TRBV12-3 or TRBV12-4 with TRBJ2-7; a possible D gene is TRBD1 (5 bases). The CDR3 loop spans 14 amino acids. Between the trimmed V and J ends, which lost 3 bases and 5 bases, there was a span of 14 bases. The CDR3, as DNA: TGTGCCAGCAGTTTTTCAGGGCCGTGGGACGAGCAGTACTTC. Translating gives CASSFSGPWDEQYF.

V usage is TRBV7-9 and J usage is TRBJ2-7, with 10 bases aligning to TRBD1. There are 16 residues in the CDR3. The ends lost 3 bases at V and 1 base at J; junction bases unmatched: 6. Germline V CDR1 and CDR2: SEHNR, FQNEAQ (reference sequence). The CDR3 DNA follows: TGTGCCAGCAGCTTCCACCGGGACAGGGGATCCTACGAGCAGTACTTC. As protein: CASSFHRDRGSYEQYF.

In its sample, this clonotype was seen many times. The gene calls are TRBV6-6 and TRBJ2-5, with TRBD1 matching 7 bases. The ends lost 7 bases at V and 9 bases at J; junction bases unmatched: 11. Looked up from germline, CDR1 is MNHNY and CDR2 is SVGAGI (reference sequence). The CDR3 extends over 13 amino acids. CDR3 nucleotide sequence: TGTGCCAGCACCCCGGGACAGCCTGGGGCCCAGTACTTC. It translates to CASTPGQPGAQYF.

This chain joins TRBV7-2 and TRBJ1-5; D unresolved. V was trimmed by 5 bases and J by 11 bases, leaving 19 bases between them. Germline assignment: CDR1 SGHTA and CDR2 FQGNSA. The CDR3 is made up of 14 amino acids. The CDR3 spells CASSRAGGLLSQHF. CDR3 nucleotide sequence: TGTGCCAGCAGCCGTGCTGGCGGACTGCTCTCCCAGCATTTT.

This clonotype was detected only a few times. The junction departs from germline at one end; a sequencing error may be responsible. V and J are TRBV6-5 and TRBJ1-1; D unclear. Germline V lookup: CDR1 MNHEY, CDR2 SVGAGI. The length of the CDR3 is 17 residues. CDR3 DNA sequence: TGTGCCAGCAGTTACTCGAGGGCCAAACCATTGAACGCTGAAGCTTTCTTT. It codes for CASSYSRAKPLNAEAFF.

This clonotype has just a few counts. J is TRBJ1-4 and V is TRBV19, with D unresolved. Germline lookup yields CDR1 LNHDA and CDR2 SQIVND (reference sequence). This CDR3 region has 14 residues. Trimming stripped 3 bases from V and 5 bases from J, with 10 bases between. The CDR3 spells CASSIGRNNEKLFF. CDR3 coding DNA: TGTGCCAGTAGTATTGGACGGAACAATGAAAAACTGTTTTTT.

Here the CDR3 DNA reads TGTGCCAGCAATCGACGCGGACTAGCGGGATATAACACCGGGGAGCTGTTTTTT. Its translation: CASNRRGLAGYNTGELFF. The chain joins TRBV6-8 to TRBJ2-2, with 12 bases lining up with TRBD2. The CDR3 runs to 18 residues. The germline gives CDR1 MNHGY, CDR2 SAAAGT. The J segment lost 2 bases and the V segment lost 7 bases, leaving 11 bases of the junction unmatched.

This clonotype was detected a few times. The chain carries TRBV7-3 and TRBJ2-2, with TRBD2 identical over 12 bases. V lost 5 bases, J lost 5 bases, and 6 bases stayed unmatched. CDR1 SGHTA and CDR2 FQGTGA come from the germline V gene. The CDR3 spans 16 residues. CDR3 DNA: TGTGCCAGCAGCCCCGCCGGGACTAGCGGGACCGGGGAGCTGTTTTTT. Translated, it gives CASSPAGTSGTGELFF.

This clonotype came up many times. The chain couples TRBV7-2 to TRBJ2-3; 7 bases agree with TRBD1. CDR1 and CDR2 from the germline V gene are SGHTA and FQGNSA. V was pared by 5 bases and J by 3 bases, with 8 bases of the junction left unmatched. The length of the CDR3 is 15 residues. The CDR3 nucleotides read TGTGCCAGCAGCGAAGACAGGGAATCAACAGATACGCAGTATTTT. It translates to CASSEDRESTDTQYF. Complete variable domain (other parts from reference TRBV7-2 and TRBJ2-3): GAGVSQSPSNKVTEKGKDVELRCDPISGHTALYWYRQSLGQGLEFLIYFQGNSAPDKSGLPSDRFSAERTGGSVSTLTIQRTQQEDSAVYLCASSEDRESTDTQYFGPGTRLTVL.

This chain links TRBV6-6 with TRBJ2-5; maybe TRBD2 (6 bases). The CDR3 runs 16 residues. Germline lookup yields CDR1 MNHNY and CDR2 SVGAGI (reference sequence). Trimming stripped 2 bases from V and 5 bases from J, with 18 bases between. The CDR3 DNA reads as TGTGCCAGCAGTTACCGCGGGGCCCTACCGGGGGAGACCCAGTACTTC. It is translated as CASSYRGALPGETQYF.

This clonotype was counted many times. The rearrangement uses TRBV12-3 or TRBV12-4 and TRBJ1-1; a weak D match, TRBD1 (5 bases). The CDR3 has 14 amino acids. V lost 5 bases, J lost 0 bases, and 10 bases lay in between. The CDR3 bases are TGTGCCAGCAGTAATCGGGGGATGAACACTGAAGCTTTCTTT. This gives the protein CASSNRGMNTEAFF.

This clonotype was seen more than once but under ten times. The genes are TRBV14 and TRBJ2-1; 8 nucleotides agree with TRBD2. J gave up 9 bases and V 5 bases, and 9 bases lay outside the gene matches. This CDR3 contains 14 residues. Germline V CDR1 and CDR2: SGHDN, FVKESK. The CDR3 DNA sequence: TGTGCCAGCAGCAACTCCGGACTAGCTGGTGAGCAGTTCTTC. Translating gives CASSNSGLAGEQFF.

The chain carries TRBV7-8 and TRBJ1-4, with a tentative D call TRBD1 (5 bases). The CDR3 covers 19 residues. Trimming removed 0 bases from V and 8 bases from J, with 25 bases in between. CDR1 SGHVS and CDR2 FQNEAQ come from the germline V gene. The DNA of the CDR3 is TGTGCCAGCAGCTTAGCGCGATTCCGCTCCGGGACGCCGAGCGAAAAACTGTTTTTT. Translation: CASSLARFRSGTPSEKLFF.

This clonotype was counted many times. The chain is built from TRBV4-1 and TRBJ2-7, with no clear D. The CDR3 is 15 residues long. Trimming removed 0 bases at V and 0 bases at J, with 9 bases between. Germline V gives CDR1 MGHRA, CDR2 YSYEKL. CDR3 region: CASSQDRYGSYEQYF. As DNA, the CDR3 is TGCGCCAGCAGCCAAGATCGCTACGGCTCCTACGAGCAGTACTTC.

Comments on this clonotype: Just one base apart from a much larger clone, this may be a read error. J is TRBJ1-2 and V is TRBV11-2, with TRBD1 matching 9 bases. The germline gives CDR1 SGHAT, CDR2 FQNNGV. The CDR3 is 15 residues long. CDR3 residues: CASRLRGTGYGGYAF. The DNA of the CDR3 is TGTGCCAGCAGGCTTAGAGGGACAGGGTATGGAGGCTACGCCTTC. Supplemented by reference TRBV11-2 and TRBJ1-2, the full variable domain reads EAGVAQSPRYKIIEKRQSVAFWCNPISGHATLYWYQQILGQGPKLLIQFQNNGVVDDSQLPKDRFSAERLKGVDSTLKIQPAKLEDSAVYLCASRLRGTGYGGYAFGSGTRLTVV.

In this sample, this clonotype turned up many times. This sequence joins TRBV18 and TRBJ1-1; a possible D gene is TRBD1 (6 bases). This CDR3 has 15 residues. With 4 bases removed from V and 1 base from J, the gap between germline ends came to 13 bases. Germline V CDR1 and CDR2: KGHSH, LQKENI. The CDR3 region has the DNA TGTGCCAGCTCACTCCGGGACATTGGGAACACTGAAGCTTTCTTT. It encodes CASSLRDIGNTEAFF.

This clonotype was seen ten or more times. V and J are TRBV6-2 or TRBV6-3 and TRBJ2-1; 9 bases agree with TRBD2. Trimming took 0 bases from V and 3 from J; bases not matched to a gene: 6. The germline gives CDR1 MNHEY, CDR2 SVGEGT. The CDR3 loop spans 17 amino acids. The DNA of the CDR3 is TGTGCCAGCAGTTACTCCCCCTCTAGCGGGGTCTACAATGAGCAGTTCTTC. It encodes CASSYSPSSGVYNEQFF.

V gene TRBV29-1 combines with J gene TRBJ2-6, with TRBD1 matching over 9 bases. Germline V gives CDR1 SQVTM, CDR2 ANQGSEA. V lost 8 bases, J lost 0 bases, and 8 bases stayed unmatched. The CDR3 has 16 residues. The CDR3 is CSPRTGVLSGANVLTF. The CDR3 nucleotides are TGCAGCCCCCGGACAGGGGTCCTCTCTGGGGCCAACGTCCTGACTTTC.

At least ten counts were recorded for this clonotype. V usage is TRBV7-2 and J usage is TRBJ2-7, with 10 bases lining up with TRBD1. Losses at the gene ends were 3 bases for V and 6 bases for J; bases not matched to a gene: 5. Per the germline V gene, CDR1 is SGHTA and CDR2 is FQGNSA. The CDR3 length is 14 residues. The CDR3 loop reads CASSFRGDRGEQYF. CDR3 nucleotide sequence: TGTGCCAGCAGCTTTAGAGGGGACAGGGGCGAGCAGTACTTC.

This clonotype was detected only a few times. The V gene is TRBV5-4, the J gene TRBJ2-3; D remains unclear. Trimming removed 5 bases at V and 2 bases at J, with 12 bases between. Per germline, CDR1 SGHNT and CDR2 YYREEE (reference sequence). The CDR3 covers 14 residues. DNA of the CDR3: TGTGCCAGCAGATCCACACGAAACACAGATACGCAGTATTTT. This sequence encodes CASRSTRNTDTQYF.

This clonotype was observed at least ten times. The chain couples TRBV7-9 to TRBJ2-3, with D unresolved. From germline, CDR1 is SEHNR and CDR2 FQNEAQ (reference sequence). V lost 1 base, J lost 0 bases, and 5 bases lay in between. This CDR3 contains 14 residues. The CDR3 sequence is CASSLDISTDTQYF. CDR3 bases: TGTGCCAGCAGCTTAGACATAAGCACAGATACGCAGTATTTT.

This clonotype was observed a handful of times. The gene calls are TRBV6-5 and TRBJ1-6, with D maybe TRBD1 (6 bases). Germline V lookup: CDR1 MNHEY, CDR2 SVGAGI. The V gene lost 4 bases and the J gene lost 6 bases, with 16 bases spanning the gap. The CDR3 has 16 amino acids. DNA of the CDR3: TGTGCCAGCAGTTGGGGACTCGGACAGTTTAATTCACCCCTCCACTTT. Translated, it gives CASSWGLGQFNSPLHF.

In its sample, this clonotype was seen many times. This rearrangement joins TRBV6-2 or TRBV6-3 to TRBJ2-1, with 11 bases lining up with TRBD2. The ends lost 2 bases at V and 0 bases at J; junction bases unmatched: 21. Germline lookup yields CDR1 MNHEY and CDR2 SVGEGT. The CDR3 covers 23 residues. The CDR3 region has the DNA TGTGCCAGCAGTTACGGTCCCCAGGGTAGCGGGAGGGCCGGACTCAGCTCCTACAATGAGCAGTTCTTC. It yields the protein CASSYGPQGSGRAGLSSYNEQFF.

This clonotype was observed many times. The chain couples TRBV7-2 to TRBJ2-1; no definite D call. This CDR3 comprises 15 residues. V was trimmed by 2 bases and J by 9 bases, leaving 17 bases between them. Germline CDR1 reads SGHTA; CDR2 reads FQGNSA. CDR3 protein: CASSLQGPTMGEQFF. The CDR3 DNA follows: TGTGCCAGCAGCTTACAAGGGCCCACGATGGGTGAGCAGTTCTTC.

This clonotype was seen repeatedly, ten times or more. The chain links TRBV6-6 to TRBJ1-2; TRBD1 matches at 7 bases. V lost 6 bases to trimming and J lost 1 base; unmatched junction nucleotides: 8. CDR1 is MNHNY, CDR2 SVGAGI, per germline (reference sequence). The CDR3 spans 15 residues. The CDR3 loop is CASSPPRDSNYGYTF. CDR3 DNA sequence: TGTGCCAGCAGCCCCCCCCGGGACAGTAACTATGGCTACACCTTC.

This clonotype was detected many times. The chain recombines TRBV20-1 with TRBJ1-5; 10 bases map to TRBD1. Germline V gene lookup returns CDR1 DFQATT and CDR2 SNEGSKA (reference sequence). J was trimmed by 11 bases and V by 5 bases; bases with no gene match: 18. This CDR3 comprises 16 residues. The CDR3, as DNA: TGCAGTGCTGTCGGGACAGGGGCCCCTCACGGCATGGCCCAGCATTTT. Translated, it gives CSAVGTGAPHGMAQHF.

The V call is TRBV10-1, the J call TRBJ2-7; 10 nucleotides agree with TRBD2. J gave up 8 bases and V 3 bases, and 10 bases lay outside the gene matches. The CDR3 covers 15 residues. Germline lookup yields CDR1 WNHNN and CDR2 SYGVQD (reference sequence). CDR3 protein: CASSDSLAGVQKQYF. The DNA for the CDR3 is TGCGCCAGCAGTGATAGCCTAGCGGGAGTTCAGAAGCAGTACTTC.

This clonotype was detected only a few times. The V call is TRBV10-3, the J call TRBJ2-1; D perhaps matches TRBD1 (6 bases). The CDR3 runs to 15 residues. CDR1 ENHRY and CDR2 SYGVKD come from the germline V gene. V was clipped by 8 bases and J by 5 bases, with 19 bases between them. CDR3 loop: CAIFDPGTSHNEQFF. CDR3 nucleotides: TGTGCCATCTTCGACCCCGGGACATCCCACAATGAGCAGTTCTTC.

A few counts support this clonotype. This rearrangement joins TRBV7-8 to TRBJ1-6; D might be TRBD1 (5 bases). The germline V gene encodes CDR1 SGHVS and CDR2 FQNEAQ. V lost 1 base and J 6 bases, leaving 10 bases between the germline ends. The CDR3 runs 15 residues. CDR3 in amino acids: CASSLEVQVNSPLHF. CDR3 coding DNA: TGTGCCAGCAGCTTAGAAGTACAGGTTAATTCACCCCTCCACTTT.

This clonotype has just a few counts. The chain has TRBV5-6 and TRBJ2-5, with D perhaps given as TRBD1 or TRBD2 (7 bases each). The CDR3 runs 17 residues. The V end was cut by 2 bases, the J end by 0 bases, with 17 bases between. Germline V CDR1 and CDR2: SGHDT, YYEEEE. The CDR3 nucleotides read TGTGCCAGCAGCTTTATCCGACAGGGACTATACCAAGAGACCCAGTACTTC. Translating gives CASSFIRQGLYQETQYF.

This clonotype was seen repeatedly, ten times or more. As DNA, the CDR3 is TGCGCCAGCAGCCAAGGGGCGGGGTTTAACACTGAAGCTTTCTTT. Its protein product is CASSQGAGFNTEAFF. The rearrangement joins TRBV4-3 to TRBJ1-1; no definite D call. Germline loops: CDR1 LGHNA, CDR2 YSLEER. This CDR3 is built from 15 residues. Trimming shortened V by 1 base and J by 2 bases, and 11 bases separated the two germline ends.